The T cell receptor beta chain described here comes from a study of T cell repertoires in cytomegalovirus infection. Across the study: HLA-C-restricted CMV epitopes, recently identified, and well-studied HLA-B-restricted ones were used by the study. It was the public TCR beta signatures that indicated both CMV infection and matching HLA type.

There are a few counts of this clonotype. Its antigen is not identified. General observations from the study: Cumulative public TCR beta family frequency identified CMV carriers with the relevant HLA. CMV-specific TCR beta clonotypes restricted by HLA-C were the ones dominating the ex vivo response.

TCRdb ran MiXCR on the reads and lists one entry per CDR3 protein. Among 75,000 to 100,000 distinct CDR3 sequences listed, roughly 44% were seen once. The sequences come from CD8+ T cells from cultured PBMCs, collected from culture after CMV antigen stimulation. This sequence originates from a human donor in good health (CMV status not recorded). Some clones in this sample may be carry-over from other donors' samples.

CDR3 nucleotide sequence: TGTGCCAGCAGTCTCGGGACAGGGGGGATTGAAAAACTGTTTTTT. Protein product: CASSLGTGGIEKLFF. The gene calls are TRBV11-2 and TRBJ1-4; 11 bases are shared with TRBD1. The length of the CDR3 is 15 residues. With 6 bases clipped from V and 7 bases from J, the junction kept 7 bases outside the gene matches. Looked up from germline, CDR1 is SGHAT and CDR2 is FQNNGV.